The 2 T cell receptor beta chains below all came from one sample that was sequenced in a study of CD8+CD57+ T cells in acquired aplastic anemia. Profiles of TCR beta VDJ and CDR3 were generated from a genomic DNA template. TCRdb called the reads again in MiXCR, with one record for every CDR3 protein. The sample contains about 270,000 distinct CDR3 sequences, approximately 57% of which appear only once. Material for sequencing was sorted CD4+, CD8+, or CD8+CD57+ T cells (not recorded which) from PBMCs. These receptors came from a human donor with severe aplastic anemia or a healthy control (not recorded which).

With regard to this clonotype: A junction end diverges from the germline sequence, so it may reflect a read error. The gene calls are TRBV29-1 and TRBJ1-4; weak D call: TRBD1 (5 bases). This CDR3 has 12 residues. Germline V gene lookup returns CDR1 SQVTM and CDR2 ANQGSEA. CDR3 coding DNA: TGCAGCGGCCAATCGGGGGATGAGAAACTGTTTTTT. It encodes CSGQSGDEKLFF.

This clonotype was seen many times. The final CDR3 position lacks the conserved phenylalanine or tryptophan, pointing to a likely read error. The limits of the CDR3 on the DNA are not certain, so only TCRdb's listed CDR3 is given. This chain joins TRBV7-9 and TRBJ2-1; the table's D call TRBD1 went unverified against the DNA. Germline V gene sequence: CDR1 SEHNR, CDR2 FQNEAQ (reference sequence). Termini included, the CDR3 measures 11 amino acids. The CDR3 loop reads CASSLATGKAI.